Only one count was recorded for the clone carrying this T cell receptor (beta chain). What it recognizes is unknown. Following extraction, RNA underwent reverse transcription to cDNA, which served as the sequencing template. Sequencing used immunoSEQ multiplex PCR; TCRdb keeps in-frame clones, though not all of them. The table lists 6,500 to 10,000 clones, roughly 55% of them singletons, with approximately 13% in the top ten. The record originates from a study of CD8+ T cells in alopecia areata. For the study at large: Each day, treated patients took oral tofacitinib twice, at 5 to 10 mg per dose.

Obtained from alopecia areata patients were lesional scalp punch biopsies along with peripheral blood. Study observations and caveats: Affected scalp, especially in alopecia totalis/universalis, had a higher clonality than normal scalp did.

The CDR3 runs to 14 residues. V was trimmed by 1 base and J by 0 bases, leaving 7 bases between them. Germline loops: CDR1 LGHNA, CDR2 YNFKEQ. This clonotype was obtained from a human donor with alopecia areata. This specimen was skin, taken at week 0. The rearrangement joins TRBV4-2 to TRBJ2-7, with unresolved D. The CDR3 reads CASSQVLFSYEQYF. CDR3 bases: TGTGCCAGCAGCCAAGTACTTTTCTCCTACGAGCAGTACTTC.